These 23 T cell receptor beta chains were all obtained from the same sample, sequenced in a study of cytomegalovirus exposure and HLA in healthy donors. Vbeta (60) and Jbeta (13) primers were used in the PCR. TCRdb's table, derived via immunoSEQ multiplex PCR, lists solely in-frame clones and lacks some. Counted here are 95,000 to 150,000 clones, about three quarters occurring once; the ten biggest clones make up about 29%. Material for sequencing was PBMCs. The source is a man in his fifties or sixties in good health and CMV-seropositive.

V gene TRBV4-1 combines with J gene TRBJ2-7, with a tentative D call TRBD1 (6 bases). Germline V gene lookup returns CDR1 MGHRA and CDR2 YSYEKL. With 1 base removed from V and 7 bases from J, the gap between germline ends came to 11 bases. The CDR3 consists of 13 residues. The CDR3 here is CASSQVEGGEQYF. CDR3 DNA: TGCGCCAGCAGCCAAGTAGAAGGGGGTGAGCAGTACTTC.

This chain uses TRBV7-3 with TRBJ2-3; maybe TRBD1 (6 bases). The CDR3 totals 19 residues. The germline gives CDR1 SGHTA, CDR2 FQGTGA. V lost 6 bases to trimming and J lost 2 bases, with 27 bases between them. CDR3 region: CASRHNRDKEVWDTDTQYF. The CDR3 nucleotides read TGTGCCAGCAGACACAACCGGGACAAGGAAGTTTGGGACACAGATACGCAGTATTTT.

The chain has TRBV5-1 and TRBJ2-2; the match to TRBD2 covers 13 bases. After removal of 0 bases from V and 7 bases from J, the junction contained 9 bases not matched to a gene. This CDR3 comprises 18 residues. Germline V gene lookup returns CDR1 SGHRS and CDR2 YFSETQ. In DNA, the CDR3 is TGCGCCAGCAGCTTGGCCTTAGGACTAGCGGGAGTGGACGGGGAGCTGTTTTTT. Its protein product is CASSLALGLAGVDGELFF. Using reference TRBV5-1 and TRBJ2-2 for the parts outside the CDR3, the full variable domain is KAGVTQTPRYLIKTRGQQVTLSCSPISGHRSVSWYQQTPGQGLQFLFEYFSETQRNKGNFPGRFSGRQFSNSRSEMNVSTLELGDSALYLCASSLALGLAGVDGELFFGEGSRLTVL.

The V call is TRBV7-2, the J call TRBJ1-2; D gene unclear. The CDR3 covers 14 residues. The V gene lost 2 bases and the J gene lost 3 bases, with 10 bases spanning the gap. CDR1 is SGHTA, CDR2 FQGNSA, per germline. Here the CDR3 DNA reads TGTGCCAGCAGCTTATCCGGGGTGGACTATGGCTACACCTTC. Residues: CASSLSGVDYGYTF. The variable domain in full, completed from reference TRBV7-2 and TRBJ1-2, reads GAGVSQSPSNKVTEKGKDVELRCDPISGHTALYWYRQSLGQGLEFLIYFQGNSAPDKSGLPSDRFSAERTGGSVSTLTIQRTQQEDSAVYLCASSLSGVDYGYTFGSGTRLTVV.

The chain recombines TRBV30 with TRBJ1-5; D unclear. Germline loops: CDR1 GTSNPN, CDR2 SVGIG (reference sequence). The CDR3 is 16 amino acids. Trimming took off 1 base at V and 6 bases at J, with 19 bases between the two ends. Here the CDR3 DNA reads TGTGCCTGGAGTGGGAAGGGAGTTGTTCGGGGTCAGCCCCAGCATTTT. Amino acid sequence: CAWSGKGVVRGQPQHF.

The chain is built from TRBV5-5 and TRBJ1-1; D gene ambiguous. CDR1 is SGHKS, CDR2 YYEKEE, per germline (reference sequence). The CDR3 is 13 amino acids. V shed 5 bases and J shed 12 bases, with 20 bases lying between them. The CDR3 bases are TGTGCCAGCAGGATACCTGGAGGGCGGGGAACTTTCTTT. This codes for CASRIPGGRGTFF. Drawing the rest from reference TRBV5-5 and TRBJ1-1, the complete variable domain is DAGVTQSPTHLIKTRGQQVTLRCSPISGHKSVSWYQQVLGQGPQFIFQYYEKEERGRGNFPDRFSARQFPNYSSELNVNALLLGDSALYLCASRIPGGRGTFFGQGTRLTVV.

This CDR3 is CASSFGGGSSYEQYF. The CDR3 DNA sequence: TGCGCCAGCAGCTTCGGTGGGGGGAGCTCCTACGAGCAGTACTTC. This chain connects TRBV5-1 to TRBJ2-7; D may be TRBD2 (6 bases). V was clipped by 2 bases and J by 0 bases, with 12 bases between them. This CDR3 is built from 15 residues. Germline V gene sequence: CDR1 SGHRS, CDR2 YFSETQ.

This chain connects TRBV6-1 to TRBJ1-2; the D is unclear. V lost 6 bases, J lost 8 bases, and 19 bases lay in between. The CDR3 totals 14 residues. Germline CDR1 is MNHNS and CDR2 is SASEGT. CDR3 region: CASSQREVNAGYTF. The CDR3 DNA sequence: TGTGCCAGCAGCCAAAGAGAGGTTAATGCGGGCTACACCTTC.

The chain employs TRBV18 and TRBJ1-1; D might be TRBD1 (5 bases). The germline V gene encodes CDR1 KGHSH and CDR2 LQKENI. The ends were cut back, 3 bases at V and 0 bases at J, with 11 bases in the middle. The CDR3 is made up of 15 amino acids. The CDR3 nucleotides are TGTGCCAGCTCACCCCCAGCAGGGATGAACACTGAAGCTTTCTTT. This encodes CASSPPAGMNTEAFF.

This clone was counted between two and nine times. Here the CDR3 reads CASSLVPETYEQYF. The CDR3, as DNA: TGTGCCAGCAGCTTGGTCCCAGAAACCTACGAGCAGTACTTC. The rearrangement links TRBV5-4 to TRBJ2-7; D remains ambiguous. Germline-derived CDR1 and CDR2 are SGHNT and YYREEE (reference sequence). V was trimmed by 0 bases and J by 2 bases, leaving 9 bases between them. CDR3 size: 14 residues.

The rearrangement joins TRBV28 to TRBJ1-1; D is possibly TRBD1 (6 bases). V lost 3 bases, J lost 2 bases, and 13 bases lay in between. CDR1 MDHEN and CDR2 SYDVKM come from the germline V gene. This CDR3 contains 15 residues. As DNA, the CDR3 is TGTGCCAGCAGTTTTAGGGGGGGGGAAAACACTGAAGCTTTCTTT. It encodes CASSFRGGENTEAFF.

The chain carries TRBV11-3 and TRBJ1-1, with a possible D match to TRBD1 (5 bases). Germline-derived CDR1 and CDR2 are SGHNT and YENEEA. The CDR3 sequence is 13 residues long. Trimming left V 5 bases short and J 4 bases short, with 11 bases between. The CDR3 DNA sequence: TGTGCCAGCAGCCAAGACAGTGGCACTGAAGCTTTCTTT. This gives the protein CASSQDSGTEAFF.

This clone occurred once. J is TRBJ2-2 and V is TRBV2, with unresolved D. The CDR3 sequence is 12 residues long. The V gene lost 4 bases and the J gene lost 7 bases, with 7 bases spanning the gap. Germline values: CDR1 SNHLY, CDR2 FYNNEI. The CDR3 sequence is CASSGEVGELFF. CDR3 nucleotides: TGTGCCAGCAGTGGAGAAGTCGGGGAGCTGTTTTTT.

This clone showed up just once. The chain carries TRBV18 and TRBJ1-2; 9 bases line up with TRBD1. With V trimmed by 5 bases and J by 5 bases, 9 bases remained unmatched. In germline, CDR1 is KGHSH, CDR2 LQKENI. The CDR3 covers 15 residues. The CDR3 region has the DNA TGTGCCAGCTCAGCACAGGGGGCCTCGGAATATGGCTACACCTTC. It codes for CASSAQGASEYGYTF.

The J gene is TRBJ1-4, the V gene TRBV7-2, with D possibly being TRBD1 (6 bases). V lost 3 bases to trimming and J lost 7 bases, with 15 bases between them. CDR1 is SGHTA and CDR2 is FQGNSA in the germline V gene. The CDR3 loop spans 15 amino acids. The chain's CDR3 is CASSFVGAGSEKLFF. The DNA for the CDR3 is TGTGCCAGCAGCTTTGTGGGGGCAGGGAGTGAAAAACTGTTTTTT.

This clone turned up a few times. The chain links TRBV18 to TRBJ1-6, with TRBD1 matching 11 bases. CDR3 size: 15 residues. Germline V gene data show CDR1 as KGHSH and CDR2 as LQKENI. The trim removed 2 bases at V and 10 bases at J, leaving 4 bases unmatched. CDR3 residues: CASSPGQGAWSPLHF. CDR3 nucleotides: TGTGCCAGCTCACCAGGACAGGGGGCTTGGTCACCCCTCCACTTT.

This chain uses TRBV29-1 with TRBJ2-7; 7 bases line up with TRBD1. The germline CDR1 and CDR2 sequences are SQVTM and ANQGSEA. The ends lost 4 bases at V and 5 bases at J; junction bases unmatched: 5. There are 12 residues in the CDR3. Here the CDR3 reads CSVGQGGNEQYF. DNA for the CDR3: TGCAGCGTTGGACAGGGCGGCAACGAGCAGTACTTC.

The chain combines TRBV11-2 with TRBJ2-7, with 9 bases fitting TRBD2. The CDR3 totals 14 residues. V dropped 3 bases and J dropped 1; count of bases not matched to a gene: 1. CDR1 SGHAT and CDR2 FQNNGV come from the germline V gene. The CDR3 sequence: CASSFAGGSYEQYF. The CDR3 region has the DNA TGTGCCAGCAGCTTTGCGGGGGGGTCCTACGAGCAGTACTTC. Full variable domain (rest looked up from reference TRBV11-2 and TRBJ2-7): EAGVAQSPRYKIIEKRQSVAFWCNPISGHATLYWYQQILGQGPKLLIQFQNNGVVDDSQLPKDRFSAERLKGVDSTLKIQPAKLEDSAVYLCASSFAGGSYEQYFGPGTRLTVT.

V is TRBV5-1 and J is TRBJ2-7; 7 bases are shared with TRBD2. With V trimmed by 1 base and J by 6 bases, 1 base remained unmatched. CDR3 length: 12 amino acids. CDR1 and CDR2 from the germline V gene are SGHRS and YFSETQ. CDR3 region: CASSLSGGEQYF. The DNA of the CDR3 is TGCGCCAGCAGCTTGTCGGGAGGCGAGCAGTACTTC.

This clone was observed a handful of times. The CDR3 region has the DNA TGTGCCTGGAGTTGGGGACTAGGGCATTCCGGGGAGCTGTTTTTT. This sequence encodes CAWSWGLGHSGELFF. The V gene is TRBV30, the J gene TRBJ2-2; TRBD2 matches at 8 bases. CDR3 length: 15 amino acids. Trimming at V came to 2 bases and at J to 6 bases, leaving 8 bases not matched to a gene. Germline lookup yields CDR1 GTSNPN and CDR2 SVGIG (reference sequence).

The rearrangement links TRBV23-1 to TRBJ2-7, with 9 positions matching TRBD1. TRBV23-1 is recorded as an ORF, its role being uncertain. The CDR3 loop spans 15 amino acids. J was trimmed by 3 bases and V by 4 bases; bases with no gene match: 7. CDR3 residues: CASSPGDREIYEQYF. As DNA, the CDR3 is TGCGCCAGCAGTCCGGGGGACAGGGAAATCTACGAGCAGTACTTC.

The chain joins TRBV28 to TRBJ2-7; maybe TRBD1 (6 bases). The CDR3 sequence is 15 residues long. CDR1 and CDR2 (germline): MDHEN, SYDVKM. The V gene lost 4 bases and the J gene lost 7 bases, with 20 bases spanning the gap. CDR3 protein: CASSSPGQARGEQYF. In nucleotides, the CDR3 is TGTGCCAGCAGTTCTCCGGGACAAGCTCGAGGGGAGCAGTACTTC.

The chain recombines TRBV7-2 with TRBJ1-2, with TRBD1 as a possible D gene (5 bases). Per the germline V gene, CDR1 is SGHTA and CDR2 is FQGNSA. The V gene lost 2 bases and the J gene lost 7 bases, with 11 bases spanning the gap. The CDR3 totals 13 residues. CDR3 nucleotides: TGTGCCAGCAGCTTATTGGGGCGGGGTGGCTACACCTTC. Translated: CASSLLGRGGYTF.